This TCR beta chain was found in a study of T-cell reconstitution after alpha-beta-depleted transplantation in children. Unique molecular identifiers were used in preparing the TCRbeta library. TCRdb independently ran MiXCR on the PCR reads; one entry per CDR3 protein. The sample consists of some 840,000 distinct CDR3 sequences, roughly 15% of them appearing once. Looked up from germline, CDR1 is LGHDT and CDR2 is YNNKEL (reference sequence). Trimming took 5 bases from V and 1 from J, leaving 15 bases between them. The length of the CDR3 is 15 residues. This chain connects TRBV3-1 to TRBJ2-7, with D possibly being TRBD2 (5 bases). The sequenced sample was PBMCs, mostly from graft donor cells, obtained 360 days after TCRalphabeta/CD19-depleted stem cell transplant. The TCR was taken from a male patient younger than 18 who had a stem cell transplant for acute lymphoblastic leukemia, so the T cells may come from the graft donor. Here the CDR3 reads CASSYTTPGSYEQYF. CDR3 nucleotide sequence: TGTGCCAGCAGCTACACTACTCCGGGGTCCTACGAGCAGTACTTC.